This record covers a single T cell receptor beta chain. Its antigen is still unknown. The data originate from a study of B cell selection in AIRE deficiency. Per the germline V gene, CDR1 is GTSNPN and CDR2 is SVGIG (reference sequence). Trimming took 6 bases from V and 5 from J; bases not matched to a gene: 7. The CDR3 has 13 residues. Study observations and caveats: Of approximately 3,600 shared Treg TCRbeta sequences, 31.6% were healthy-donor-only and 9.3% patient-only. Shared Treg sequences had shorter CDR3s, biased toward rearrangements with few non-templated insertions.

Assay: immunoSEQ multiplex PCR; the TCRdb copy retains only in-frame clones and omits some. The sample carries tens of thousands of clones, 95% to 98% recorded once. Sorting defined conventional CD4 T cells as CD4+CD127+. The specimen sequenced was conventional CD4+ T cells sorted from PBMCs. The chain combines TRBV30 with TRBJ2-5; 9 bases line up with TRBD1. The receptor comes from a human donor with AIRE deficiency. The CDR3 sequence: CACITGGRETQYF. Here the CDR3 DNA reads TGTGCCTGTATTACAGGGGGCCGGGAGACCCAGTACTTC.